What follows is one T cell receptor beta chain and its context. The entry originates in a study of control samples from healthy donors and cancer patients. Only in-frame clones appear in the TCRdb table, and some are missing; sequencing was by immunoSEQ multiplex PCR. The repertoire includes 150,000 to 200,000 clones, 90% to 95% of them detected once, and around 9.3% sits in the top ten. From germline, CDR1 is SGDLS and CDR2 YYNGEE. The V gene lost 1 base and the J gene lost 9 bases, with 5 bases spanning the gap. The CDR3 covers 11 residues. Material for sequencing was blood. The sequence was obtained from a middle-aged woman in good health. The chain carries TRBV9 and TRBJ2-1; D gene uncertain. CDR3 DNA: TGTGCCAGCAGCGTACGAAGTGAGCAGTTCTTC. Amino acids: CASSVRSEQFF.